This TCR beta chain was obtained from a study of cytomegalovirus exposure and HLA in healthy donors. The table came from immunoSEQ multiplex PCR; TCRdb's copy has only in-frame clones and leaves some out. This table holds around 100,000 clones, just under 95% found once. Germline V lookup: CDR1 SGHNT, CDR2 YYREEE (reference sequence). J was trimmed by 4 bases and V by 4 bases; bases with no gene match: 6. The CDR3 runs to 15 residues. Study-wide points: The authors listed about 170 TCR beta chains as cytomegalovirus-associated. In vitro experiments confirmed that three CMV-associated chains were specific for CMV antigens.

Notes on this clone: What it recognizes is unknown.

This chain joins TRBV5-4 and TRBJ1-1; 11 nucleotides agree with TRBD1. Sequencing was done on a sample of PBMCs. The clonotype originates from a woman aged 18-29 years in good health and CMV-seronegative. The CDR3 region has the DNA TGTGCCAGCAGCCCCGCCGGGACAGGGGGCACTGAAGCTTTCTTT. This gives the protein CASSPAGTGGTEAFF.